The T cell receptor (beta chain) under discussion was sequenced for a study of long-term antiretroviral therapy in people with HIV (dated by TCRdb to between 2021 and 2024). With respect to the entire study: The earliest samples were collected approximately a decade before the 2015 WHO recommendation for immediate ART, a period when ART was typically delayed until CD4 counts fell. A retrospective serial study tested whether ART initiation and durable HIV suppression were associated with changes in peripheral blood TRB repertoire composition and diversity. A total of around 190 cryopreserved PBMC samples came from a few dozen adults with confirmed HIV infection and were collected serially over a mean of approximately 6 years (range 1-12). Among the 25 to 35 participants with HIV, eleven to twelve were female. No cross-contamination during QIAcube processing was seen in test extractions of a monoclonal T-cell line run alongside 30 to 35 polyclonal samples. What the research found in general, with its limitations: Limited PBMC availability meant only the TCR beta chain was sequenced, without alpha chain pairing. Unsorted PBMC were profiled instead of sorted CD4+ and CD8+ T cells because pre-ART samples had limited cell numbers. Starting ART was linked to a significant rise in TRB diversity, yet even after long-term ART the diversity remained significantly lower than in transplant donor controls. Narrower CDR3 length ranges were observed in HIV repertoires than in controls, and an antigen-experienced repertoire with only a slight naive shift after ART was suggested by the network structure. No data were available on ART adherence, viral resistance or therapy changes, limiting inferences about post-ART repertoire changes. The samples span the years 2004 to 2017, and the ART regimens used at that time may not be as effective as current regimens. Expanded TRB clones identified before ART initiation dominated the repertoire at all time points, although this dominance fluctuated and declined in many PLHIV after ART.

Participants were included only if at least one PBMC sample before ART initiation and at least two post-ART samples were available. Every participant with HIV received treatment in the United States of America. Before DNA extraction, cryopreserved samples containing about 0.95-10 million PBMC were thawed and washed. At the time of the earliest PBMC sample, participants with HIV were aged between about 20 and 55 years. PBMC samples from each participant spanned 1-4 timepoints before ART initiation and 2-8 timepoints after ART initiation, with a median of 7 samples. For every participant, serial HIV viral load, CD4+ T-cell count, ART history and demographic data were obtained. Using a Qiagen kit on a QIAcube, genomic DNA was extracted from unsorted PBMC, with samples processed in batches of 12. The germline V gene provides CDR1 WSHSY and CDR2 SAAADI. From its cysteine to its phenylalanine, the CDR3 spans 16 amino acids. Only the CDR3 portion is preserved as DNA: 48 bases, with reading frame beginning at the first base. Ends trimmed: V by 4 bases, J by 6 bases; bases unmatched to a gene: 10.

Of note for this clone: Its antigen is currently not known. The record has no base qualities; no much larger clone is one base away.

Sequencing of the TRB variable region was done with the immunoSEQ hsTCRB v3.0 assay at survey level resolution. The target sequencing depth for TRB was 40,000-50,000 T-cell genomes per sample. Pooled TRB libraries were sequenced on an Illumina MiSeq with a v3 150-cycle kit. Regarding the original processing steps: Repertoire analysis was run in R within a reproducible Nextflow workflow that covered QC, data transformation and analysis. LymphoSeq2, an R package for exploring AIRR-Seq data, was used to implement the custom analyses. Several samples that produced fewer than 5000 total TRB sequences were removed, so about 200 HIV repertoires were analyzed. Of the 180 to 200 retained HIV repertoires, about 59 were collected before and more than 120 after ART initiation. Repertoires were downsampled to 5000 TRB nucleotide sequences, and summary statistics were averaged over 100 downsampling iterations. TRB sequences were retained for analysis only if CDR3 regions of at least seven amino acids were present. Two measures captured diversity: a Shannon entropy-derived clonality score and the Gini coefficient. Repertoire networks linked the top 5000 CDR3 amino acid sequences whenever two sequences differed by an edit distance of one. GLIPH2 predicted antigen specificity groups and MHC restriction for TRB CDR3 amino acid sequences. Known CMV, EBV, HIV or tissue antigen associations were flagged by matching CDR3 amino acid sequences against VDJdb and McPAS-TCR. Pre-ART, post-ART and control groups were compared with Wilcoxon signed-rank tests and Holm-Bonferroni correction. TCRdb obtained this table from immuneACCESS and retained in-frame rearrangements with V and J assigned. These tables miss some clones; where compared with another copy, unresolved V genes account for less than half of the shortfall, and the remainder is unexplained. V and J calls and clone size are given by that table; D and trimming were obtained from the DNA. The sample yields about 16,000 clones; roughly 72% were counted once. The ten top clones hold approximately 15% of the sample.

Rearrangement joined TRBV10-2 to TRBJ2-1; 9 nucleotides in the junction match TRBD1. Sequenced material: unsorted PBMCs, taken 2.5 years before starting antiretroviral therapy. The TCR was taken from a woman aged 50 to 65 with HIV. Here is the DNA: TGCGCCAGCAGTGCCCCCGGACAGGGGCCCCTCAATGAGCAGTTCTTC. This sequence encodes CASSAPGQGPLNEQFF.